Listed below are T cell receptor beta chains from one sample, sequenced in a study of blood T cell repertoires in COVID-19. Data came from immunoSEQ multiplex PCR; TCRdb stores just in-frame clones and leaves some out. Here the sample spans roughly 210,000 clones, approximately 90% being singletons. Material for sequencing was peripheral blood. These receptors were taken from a man between 65 and 79 years old with acute or convalescent COVID-19. Each CDR3 is given with its conserved first and last residue. Fields, in order: J gene, clone size, D gene, V gene, CDR3 DNA, CDR3 protein. D genes are given only for firm matches. Clone size is given for some rows only: seen once, a few or many times, or a class if the clone is expanded.

>TRBJ2-7|NA|TRBD2|TRBV11-2
TGTGCCAGCAGCTCCGGACTAGAACGCGAGCAGTACTTC
CASSSGLEREQYF
>TRBJ2-6|NA|NA|TRBV5-1
TGCGCCAGCAGCCTTGGGCCCTACCTCTCTGGGGCCAACGTCCTGACTTTC
CASSLGPYLSGANVLTF
>TRBJ2-4|once|NA|TRBV19
TGTGCCAGTAGTGACGGGACCGGGACTTGGGTAGCCAAAAACATTCAGTACTTC
CASSDGTGTWVAKNIQYF
>TRBJ2-2|NA|NA|TRBV6-2/TRBV6-3
TGTGCCAGCAGTTATACACAGGATGCGAACACCGGGGAGCTGTTTTTT
CASSYTQDANTGELFF
>TRBJ2-2|NA|NA|TRBV7-2
TGTGCCAGCAGCTTACGGCTAGGAGGCACCGGGGAGCTGTTTTTT
CASSLRLGGTGELFF
>TRBJ1-4|NA|TRBD1|TRBV27
TGTGCCAGCAGTTTCCGGGACAGTCTTAATGAAAAACTGTTTTTT
CASSFRDSLNEKLFF
>TRBJ2-1|NA|TRBD1|TRBV28
TGTGCCAGCAGCCCGGGACAGGGTAATGAGCAGTTCTTC
CASSPGQGNEQFF
>TRBJ1-2|NA|NA|TRBV5-1
TGCGCCAGCACCCTAACGACAGACTCTTATGGCTACACCTTC
CASTLTTDSYGYTF
>TRBJ2-2|NA|TRBD1|TRBV5-1
TGCGCCAGCAGTTGGACAGGGGAAACCGGGGAGCTGTTTTTT
CASSWTGETGELFF
>TRBJ1-4|NA|TRBD1|TRBV19
TGTGCCAGTAGTATAACGACAGGGACGGGTGAAAAACTGTTTTTT
CASSITTGTGEKLFF